What follows describes a single T cell receptor beta chain. TCRdb's table, derived via immunoSEQ multiplex PCR, lists solely in-frame clones and lacks some. This repertoire shows 100,000 to 120,000 clones, about 92% found once; its top ten account for 0.27%. CDR3 length: 14 residues. Germline-derived CDR1 and CDR2 are GTSNPN and SVGIG (reference sequence). The V segment lost 3 bases and the J segment 0 bases; nucleotides outside the gene matches: 4. The sample comes from a study of OX40 agonist ivuxolimab in advanced cancers. The rearrangement links TRBV30 to TRBJ2-7, with TRBD2 matching over 8 bases. The clonotype comes from an adult with an advanced solid tumor such as melanoma, head and neck, liver or kidney cancer. Sequences were derived from CD4+ or CD8+ T cells sorted from blood, sampled in a trial of the OX40 agonist ivuxolimab. CDR3: CAWSDTSGSYEQYF. The DNA for the CDR3 is TGTGCCTGGAGCGATACTAGCGGCTCCTACGAGCAGTACTTC.